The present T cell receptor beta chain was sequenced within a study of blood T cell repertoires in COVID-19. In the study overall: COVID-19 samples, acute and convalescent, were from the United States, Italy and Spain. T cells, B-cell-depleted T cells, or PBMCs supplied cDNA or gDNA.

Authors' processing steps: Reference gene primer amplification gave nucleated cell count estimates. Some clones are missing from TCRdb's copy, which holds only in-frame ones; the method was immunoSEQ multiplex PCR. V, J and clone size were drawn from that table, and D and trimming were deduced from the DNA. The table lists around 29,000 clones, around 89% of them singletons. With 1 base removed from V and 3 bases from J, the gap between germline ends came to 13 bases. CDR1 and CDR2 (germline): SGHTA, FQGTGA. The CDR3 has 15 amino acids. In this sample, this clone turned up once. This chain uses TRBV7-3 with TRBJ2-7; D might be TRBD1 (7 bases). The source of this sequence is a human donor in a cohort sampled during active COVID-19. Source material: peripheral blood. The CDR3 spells CASSLSPGGHYEQYF. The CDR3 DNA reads TGTGCCAGCAGCTTAAGTCCAGGGGGGCACTACGAGCAGTACTTC.